The clone carrying this TCR beta chain was observed once. The data were obtained in a study of blood T cell repertoires in COVID-19. Study details: From the United States, Italy and Spain came samples of acute and convalescent COVID-19.

Only in-frame clones appear in the TCRdb table, and some are missing; sequencing was by immunoSEQ multiplex PCR. Altogether about 150,000 clones are present, around 87% being singletons, with the ten largest covering 15%. From germline, CDR1 is SGHRS and CDR2 YFSETQ. CDR3 length equals 15 residues. Between the trimmed V and J ends, which lost 0 bases and 4 bases, there was a span of 11 bases. Sequencing was carried out using peripheral blood. The TCR was taken from a woman aged 40 to 50 with acute or convalescent COVID-19. The genes are TRBV5-1 and TRBJ1-3; TRBD1 is a possible D gene (5 bases). CDR3 nucleotide sequence: TGCGCCAGCAGCTTGGCCACAGGACCCGGAAACACCATATATTTT. Translated, it gives CASSLATGPGNTIYF.